One and the same sample provided the 17 T cell receptor beta chains below, sequenced in a study of early T cells in non-severe SARS-CoV-2 infection (dated by TCRdb to about 2021). Library preparation employed 5' RACE. The sequencer was a NextSeq 500. Starting from the raw public reads, TCRdb applied fastp trimming at Q25, assembled clones with MiXCR and retained in-frame beta chains. Each entry is one CDR3 protein sequence, shown with its most common DNA and genes. The sample yields around 99,000 distinct CDR3 sequences; approximately 12% were counted once. In total, the top ten clones hold 6.5% to 8% of the sample. The material sequenced was whole blood. The receptors here all came from an adult who was a healthcare worker with PCR-confirmed SARS-CoV-2 infection or an uninfected control (not recorded which).

This clonotype showed up many times. The DNA for the CDR3 is TGTGCCAGCAGGAGAGAGGGTGGGGATACGCAGTATTTT. This encodes CASRREGGDTQYF. The chain uses TRBV6-5 and TRBJ2-3; D may be TRBD2 (5 bases). CDR3 length: 13 amino acids. The V end was cut by 6 bases, the J end by 6 bases, with 13 bases between. The germline CDR1 and CDR2 sequences are MNHEY and SVGAGI.

This clonotype was seen ten or more times. The gene calls are TRBV12-3 or TRBV12-4 and TRBJ2-7; tentatively, D is TRBD2 (6 bases). Trimming stripped 3 bases from V and 5 bases from J, with 11 bases between. This CDR3 has 13 amino acids. The DNA for the CDR3 is TGTGCCAGCAGTTTCAAGGGACTTGACGAGCAGTACTTC. Its protein is CASSFKGLDEQYF.

In this sample, this clonotype turned up a few times. The gene calls are TRBV12-3 or TRBV12-4 and TRBJ2-7; D perhaps matches TRBD1 (5 bases). V lost 5 bases and J 6 bases, leaving 14 bases between the germline ends. The CDR3 runs 13 residues. Here the CDR3 DNA reads TGTGCCAGCAGTCCGAACAGGCAGGGCGAGCAGTACTTC. This translates into CASSPNRQGEQYF.

This chain connects TRBV6-2 or TRBV6-3 to TRBJ2-3; no definite D call. The CDR3 contains 17 residues. The V end was cut by 5 bases, the J end by 2 bases, with 20 bases between. The germline V gene encodes CDR1 MNHEY and CDR2 SVGEGT. The CDR3 sequence is CASSAPVDSWHTDTQYF. CDR3 DNA: TGTGCCAGCAGTGCGCCCGTGGATTCTTGGCACACAGATACGCAGTATTTT.

This clonotype has only a few counts. This rearrangement joins TRBV5-1 to TRBJ2-3; 8 bases match TRBD2. The V segment lost 6 bases and the J segment 0 bases; nucleotides outside the gene matches: 6. Germline V gives CDR1 SGHRS, CDR2 YFSETQ. This CDR3 comprises 15 residues. CDR3 region: CASTGRDGSTDTQYF. CDR3 sequence (DNA): TGCGCCAGCACCGGGAGGGACGGCAGCACAGATACGCAGTATTTT.

This clonotype was detected many times. The chain couples TRBV27 to TRBJ1-4; D remains ambiguous. Per germline, CDR1 MNHEY and CDR2 SMNVEV (reference sequence). This CDR3 is built from 14 residues. V shed 3 bases and J shed 6 bases, with 11 bases lying between them. CDR3 residues: CASSLSMGYEKLFF. The CDR3 DNA reads TGTGCCAGCAGTTTGAGTATGGGGTATGAAAAACTGTTTTTT.

This clonotype was observed at least ten times. CDR3 amino acids: CASSLGTGRTGELFF. CDR3 bases: TGCGCCAGCAGCCTAGGGACAGGCAGGACCGGGGAGCTGTTTTTT. The V and J genes are TRBV4-3 and TRBJ2-2; 8 positions match TRBD1. From germline, CDR1 is LGHNA and CDR2 YSLEER. With 4 bases clipped from V and 5 bases from J, the junction kept 6 bases outside the gene matches. There are 15 residues in the CDR3.

This clonotype was picked up a small number of times. The V gene is TRBV5-1, the J gene TRBJ2-7; 9 bases line up with TRBD1. The ends lost 6 bases at V and 5 bases at J; junction bases unmatched: 9. The CDR3 is 14 amino acids. Germline V gives CDR1 SGHRS, CDR2 YFSETQ. CDR3 coding DNA: TGCGCCAGCACGGTGACAGGGGGACCCAACGAGCAGTACTTC. It yields the protein CASTVTGGPNEQYF. Filled out from reference TRBV5-1 and TRBJ2-7, the complete variable domain reads KAGVTQTPRYLIKTRGQQVTLSCSPISGHRSVSWYQQTPGQGLQFLFEYFSETQRNKGNFPGRFSGRQFSNSRSEMNVSTLELGDSALYLCASTVTGGPNEQYFGPGTRLTVT.

Worth noting for this clonotype: This may arise from a read error, as a much more abundant clone is one base away. This chain joins TRBV25-1 and TRBJ1-2, with TRBD1 matching over 8 bases. V trimming: 8 bases; J trimming: 7 bases; junction bases outside the gene matches: 12. The germline V gene has CDR1 MGHDK and CDR2 SYGVNS. CDR3 length: 14 amino acids. In DNA form, the CDR3 reads TGTGCCAGCGCTAGGAGGGGACAGGACTTTGGCTACACCTTC. This encodes CASARRGQDFGYTF.

This clonotype occurred a few times. This CDR3 reads CASSLVRGGNQPQHF. The CDR3 DNA reads TGTGCCAGCAGTTTAGTGAGGGGGGGCAATCAGCCCCAGCATTTT. The chain joins TRBV28 to TRBJ1-5, with D possibly being TRBD1 (6 bases). Germline V gene lookup returns CDR1 MDHEN and CDR2 SYDVKM. CDR3 length equals 15 residues. Trimming removed 2 bases from V and 2 bases from J, with 10 bases in between. Supplemented by reference TRBV28 and TRBJ1-5, the full variable domain reads DVKVTQSSRYLVKRTGEKVFLECVQDMDHENMFWYRQDPGLGLRLIYFSYDVKMKEKGDIPEGYSVSREKKERFSLILESASTNQTSMYLCASSLVRGGNQPQHFGDGTRLSIL.

This clonotype was detected only a few times. The chain combines TRBV29-1 with TRBJ2-1; D may be TRBD2 (5 bases). The ends were cut back, 3 bases at V and 3 bases at J, with 9 bases in the middle. The germline gives CDR1 SQVTM, CDR2 ANQGSEA. The CDR3 loop spans 13 amino acids. CDR3 coding DNA: TGCAGCGTTGAGGTCGGGAACTACAATGAGCAGTTCTTC. Translating it yields CSVEVGNYNEQFF.

The genes are TRBV7-9 and TRBJ1-1; unclear D gene. The CDR3 runs 13 residues. CDR1 is SEHNR and CDR2 is FQNEAQ in the germline V gene (reference sequence). Trimming shortened V by 1 base and J by 11 bases, and 14 bases separated the two germline ends. CDR3 in amino acids: CASSLVRGVGAFF. CDR3 DNA sequence: TGTGCCAGCAGCTTAGTCCGAGGAGTTGGGGCTTTCTTT.

In its sample, this clonotype was seen many times. V and J are TRBV6-2 or TRBV6-3 and TRBJ2-6, with D possibly called TRBD1 or TRBD2 (5 bases each). This CDR3 comprises 15 residues. V lost 4 bases to trimming and J lost 3 bases, with 10 bases between them. The germline V gene encodes CDR1 MNHEY and CDR2 SVGEGT. The CDR3 sequence: CASSSGAGGANVLTF. The DNA for the CDR3 is TGTGCCAGCAGTTCCGGGGCTGGTGGGGCCAACGTCCTGACTTTC.

This clonotype was detected only a few times. This chain links TRBV9 with TRBJ2-7; D is possibly TRBD1 (6 bases). The V end was cut by 1 base, the J end by 1 base, with 12 bases between. From germline, CDR1 is SGDLS and CDR2 YYNGEE. The CDR3 is 15 amino acids. The CDR3 bases are TGTGCCAGCAGCGTACACAGGGAGCCGTCCTACGAGCAGTACTTC. Its translation: CASSVHREPSYEQYF.

Worth noting for this clonotype: A clone one base away is much larger, so this may be a read error. The chain joins TRBV20-1 to TRBJ2-1; 10 bases map to TRBD2. The assigned J gene may be wrong: the sequence end matches TRBJ2-7 better. In germline, CDR1 is DFQATT, CDR2 SNEGSKA (reference sequence). The CDR3 covers 14 residues. CDR3 region: CSAPVASGSNEQYF. In nucleotides, the CDR3 is TGCAGTGCGCCAGTGGCTAGCGGGAGCAATGAGCAGTACTTC.

This clonotype was counted ten times or more. The chain combines TRBV5-4 with TRBJ1-6; the D is unclear. The germline gives CDR1 SGHNT, CDR2 YYREEE (reference sequence). CDR3 length equals 14 residues. V lost 0 bases, J lost 5 bases, and 6 bases lay in between. The DNA for the CDR3 is TGTGCCAGCAGCTTGGGCCTAGATAATTCACCCCTCCACTTT. Protein sequence: CASSLGLDNSPLHF.

This clonotype was detected only once. The chain recombines TRBV12-3 or TRBV12-4 with TRBJ1-4; no reliable D call. The CDR3 has 15 amino acids. V lost 6 bases to trimming and J lost 10 bases, with 21 bases between them. Here the CDR3 DNA reads TGTGCCAGCAGAAGCAGCAGAGAATCCTTGCCAAAACTGTTTTTT. The encoded protein is CASRSSRESLPKLFF.